One T cell receptor beta chain is described in this entry. These data belong to a study of technical replicates of blood from a handful of donors. V dropped 1 base and J dropped 6 bases, with 5 bases sitting between them. This CDR3 region has 12 residues. Germline V CDR1 and CDR2: SGHDT, YYEEEE. Profiled with immunoSEQ multiplex PCR; TCRdb holds only in-frame clones, not every one. This table has roughly 79,000 clones, 90% to 95% appearing once. Material: T cells isolated from PBMCs. This sequence was found in a human donor in good health. The chain recombines TRBV5-6 with TRBJ2-1; D unclear. Written as DNA, the CDR3 is TGTGCCAGCAGCTTGTGGGCCAATGAGCAGTTCTTC. Protein sequence: CASSLWANEQFF.